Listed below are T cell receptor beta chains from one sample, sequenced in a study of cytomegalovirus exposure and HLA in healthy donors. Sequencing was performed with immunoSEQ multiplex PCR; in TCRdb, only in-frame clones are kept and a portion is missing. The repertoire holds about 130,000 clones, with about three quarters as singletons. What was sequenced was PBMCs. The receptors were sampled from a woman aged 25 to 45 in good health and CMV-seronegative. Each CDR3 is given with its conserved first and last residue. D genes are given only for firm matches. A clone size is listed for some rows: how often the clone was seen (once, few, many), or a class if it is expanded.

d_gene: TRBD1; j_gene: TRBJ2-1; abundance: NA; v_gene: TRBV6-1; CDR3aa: CASSEARGRWEQFF; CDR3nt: TGTGCCAGCAGTGAAGCCAGGGGGCGCTGGGAGCAGTTCTTC
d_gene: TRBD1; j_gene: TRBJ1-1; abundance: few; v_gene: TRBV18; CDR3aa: CASSSRQGANTEAFF; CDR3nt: TGTGCCAGCTCATCAAGACAGGGGGCGAACACTGAAGCTTTCTTT
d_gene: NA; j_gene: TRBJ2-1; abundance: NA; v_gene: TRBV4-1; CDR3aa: CASSQEGAPNSYNEQFF; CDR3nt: TGCGCCAGCAGCCAAGAGGGGGCCCCGAACTCCTACAATGAGCAGTTCTTC
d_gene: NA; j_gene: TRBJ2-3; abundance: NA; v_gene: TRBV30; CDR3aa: CAWSAGAKGFTQYF; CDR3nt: TGTGCCTGGAGTGCAGGGGCTAAGGGGTTCACGCAGTATTTT
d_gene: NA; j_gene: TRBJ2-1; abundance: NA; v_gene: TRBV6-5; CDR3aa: CASSPDRQNEQFF; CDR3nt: TGTGCCAGCAGTCCGGACAGACAAAATGAGCAGTTCTTC
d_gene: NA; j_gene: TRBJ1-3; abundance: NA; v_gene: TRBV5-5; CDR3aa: CASSSSAQGNSGNTIYF; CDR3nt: TGTGCCAGCAGCTCCTCCGCCCAGGGGAACTCTGGAAACACCATATATTTT
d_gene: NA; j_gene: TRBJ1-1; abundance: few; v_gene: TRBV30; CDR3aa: CAWSPGESEAFF; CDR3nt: TGTGCCTGGAGTCCCGGTGAGTCTGAAGCTTTCTTT
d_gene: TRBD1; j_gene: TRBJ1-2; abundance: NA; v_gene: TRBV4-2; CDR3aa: CASSQDTGGSYGYTF; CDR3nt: TGTGCCAGCAGCCAAGATACAGGGGGCAGCTATGGCTACACCTTC
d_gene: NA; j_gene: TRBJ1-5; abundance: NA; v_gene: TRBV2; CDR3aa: CASSGAGEPQHF; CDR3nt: TGTGCCAGCAGCGGGGCAGGGGAGCCCCAGCATTTT
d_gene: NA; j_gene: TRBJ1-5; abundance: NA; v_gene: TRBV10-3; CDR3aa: CAIRDTGNQPQHF; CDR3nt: TGTGCCATCCGGGACACCGGGAATCAGCCCCAGCATTTT
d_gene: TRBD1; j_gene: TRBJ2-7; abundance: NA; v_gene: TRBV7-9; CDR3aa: CASSTWTGGGYEQYF; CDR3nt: TGTGCCAGCAGCACCTGGACAGGGGGTGGCTACGAGCAGTACTTC
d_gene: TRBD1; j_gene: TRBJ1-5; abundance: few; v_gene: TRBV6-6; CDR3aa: CASSLGTGLLNQPQHF; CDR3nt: TGTGCCAGCAGTCTTGGGACAGGGTTGCTCAATCAGCCCCAGCATTTT
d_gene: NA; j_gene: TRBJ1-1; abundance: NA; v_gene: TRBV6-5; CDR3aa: CASSYSNSRTGTEAFF; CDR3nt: TGTGCCAGCAGTTACTCGAATTCCAGGACTGGCACTGAAGCTTTCTTT
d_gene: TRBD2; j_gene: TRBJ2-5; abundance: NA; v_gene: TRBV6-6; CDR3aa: CASSLASGSTETQYF; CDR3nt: TGTGCCAGCAGTTTGGCTAGCGGGAGTACGGAGACCCAGTACTTC
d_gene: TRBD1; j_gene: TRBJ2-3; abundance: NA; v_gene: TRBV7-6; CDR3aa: CASSSRQGTDTQYF; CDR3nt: TGTGCCAGCAGCTCCCGACAGGGGACAGATACGCAGTATTTT
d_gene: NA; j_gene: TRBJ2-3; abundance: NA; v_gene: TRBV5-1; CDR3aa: CASSLSGQTSSTDTQYF; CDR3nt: TGCGCCAGCAGCTTATCCGGACAGACCTCTAGCACAGATACGCAGTATTTT
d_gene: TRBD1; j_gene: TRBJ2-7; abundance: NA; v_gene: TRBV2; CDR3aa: CASSDRAFSYEQYF; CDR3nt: TGTGCCAGCAGCGACAGGGCATTTTCCTACGAGCAGTACTTC
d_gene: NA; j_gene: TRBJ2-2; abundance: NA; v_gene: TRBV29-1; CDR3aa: CSVEVPGESWPGELFF; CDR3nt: TGCAGCGTTGAAGTCCCAGGGGAATCTTGGCCCGGGGAGCTGTTTTTT
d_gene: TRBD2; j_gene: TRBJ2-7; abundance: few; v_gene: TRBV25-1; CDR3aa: CASSDQAGPPTYF; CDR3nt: TGTGCCAGCAGTGATCAAGCGGGGCCCCCGACGTACTTC
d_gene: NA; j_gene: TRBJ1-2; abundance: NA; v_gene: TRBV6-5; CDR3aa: CASSAGSGYTF; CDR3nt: TGTGCCAGCAGTGCAGGGTCTGGCTACACCTTC
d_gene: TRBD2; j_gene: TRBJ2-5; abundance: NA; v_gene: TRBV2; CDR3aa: CASKRRRASGEVETQYF; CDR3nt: TGTGCCAGCAAAAGACGAAGGGCTAGCGGGGAGGTAGAGACCCAGTACTTC
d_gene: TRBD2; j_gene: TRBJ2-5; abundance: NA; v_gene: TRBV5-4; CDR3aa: CASSLEAGRGEETQYF; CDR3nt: TGTGCCAGCAGCTTGGAGGCAGGGAGGGGCGAGGAGACCCAGTACTTC
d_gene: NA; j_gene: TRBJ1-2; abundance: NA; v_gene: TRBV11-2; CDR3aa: CASSLEAWQSGYGYTF; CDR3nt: TGTGCCAGCAGCTTAGAAGCGTGGCAGTCGGGCTATGGCTACACCTTC
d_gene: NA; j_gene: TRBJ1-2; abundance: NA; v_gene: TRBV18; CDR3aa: CASSPYAGGDYTF; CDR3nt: TGTGCCAGCTCACCATACGCCGGGGGAGACTACACCTTC
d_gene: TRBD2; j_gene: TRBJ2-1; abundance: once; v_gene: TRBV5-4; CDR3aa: CASSLLAGSNNEQFF; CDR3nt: TGTGCCAGCAGCTTGCTAGCGGGGTCAAACAATGAGCAGTTCTTC
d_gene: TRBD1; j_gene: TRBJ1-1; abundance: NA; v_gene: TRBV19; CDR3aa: CASSDQGADTEAFF; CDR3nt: TGTGCCAGTAGTGATCAGGGGGCGGACACTGAAGCTTTCTTT